Listed below are T cell receptor beta chains from one sample, sequenced in a study of T cells in Graves' hyperthyroidism and ophthalmopathy. TCRdb called the multiplex PCR reads again in MiXCR, with one record for every CDR3 protein. The data show about 570,000 distinct CDR3 sequences, 12% to 15% seen once. Input material: blood. Source of these receptors: a woman between 40 and 55 years old with Graves' hyperthyroidism. Each CDR3 is given with its conserved first and last residue. Each record gives: J gene, clone size, D gene, V gene, CDR3 protein, CDR3 DNA. D genes are given only for firm matches. Not every row has a clone size; where given, it reads once, few, many or a size class.

j_gene: TRBJ1-2; abundance: many; d_gene: TRBD1; v_gene: TRBV7-8; CDR3aa: CASSFDREAGYTF; CDR3nt: TGTGCCAGCAGCTTCGACAGGGAGGCTGGCTACACCTTC
j_gene: TRBJ2-5; abundance: many; d_gene: TRBD2; v_gene: TRBV11-2; CDR3aa: CASGGLAGGETQYF; CDR3nt: TGTGCCAGCGGGGGACTAGCGGGCGGAGAGACCCAGTACTTC
j_gene: TRBJ2-1; abundance: NA; d_gene: TRBD2; v_gene: TRBV12-3/TRBV12-4; CDR3aa: CATKGLAGGPMNEQFF; CDR3nt: TGTGCCACCAAGGGACTAGCGGGAGGGCCCATGAATGAGCAGTTCTTC
j_gene: TRBJ2-3; abundance: NA; d_gene: NA; v_gene: TRBV6-2/TRBV6-3; CDR3aa: CASSSRGAGTSTDTQYF; CDR3nt: TGTGCCAGCAGTAGCCGTGGCGCGGGCACTAGCACAGATACGCAGTATTTT
j_gene: TRBJ1-4; abundance: few; d_gene: NA; v_gene: TRBV5-5; CDR3aa: CASSSLTSNEKLFF; CDR3nt: TGTGCCAGCAGCTCGTTGACCTCTAATGAAAAACTGTTTTTT
j_gene: TRBJ1-4; abundance: many; d_gene: NA; v_gene: TRBV28; CDR3aa: CASSLSPGTNEKLFF; CDR3nt: TGTGCCAGCAGTTTATCCCCAGGGACTAATGAAAAACTGTTTTTT
j_gene: TRBJ2-3; abundance: NA; d_gene: TRBD2; v_gene: TRBV12-3/TRBV12-4; CDR3aa: CASSRSGRISDTQYF; CDR3nt: TGTGCCAGCAGCCGGAGCGGGAGGATATCAGATACGCAGTATTTT
j_gene: TRBJ1-2; abundance: few; d_gene: NA; v_gene: TRBV7-2; CDR3aa: CASSWGRVQEGYTF; CDR3nt: TGTGCCAGCAGCTGGGGAAGGGTTCAAGAGGGCTACACCTTC
j_gene: TRBJ1-1; abundance: many; d_gene: NA; v_gene: TRBV13; CDR3aa: CASSSTNTEAFF; CDR3nt: TGTGCCAGCAGCTCGACCAACACTGAAGCTTTCTTT
j_gene: TRBJ2-7; abundance: many; d_gene: TRBD2; v_gene: TRBV2; CDR3aa: CASRDPGTSGIEQYF; CDR3nt: TGTGCCAGCAGGGATCCCGGGACTAGCGGGATCGAGCAGTACTTC
j_gene: TRBJ2-5; abundance: many; d_gene: TRBD1; v_gene: TRBV27; CDR3aa: CASSTSPGGVVETQYF; CDR3nt: TGTGCCAGCAGTACCTCTCCAGGGGGAGTGGTAGAGACCCAGTACTTC
j_gene: TRBJ2-2; abundance: many; d_gene: NA; v_gene: TRBV2; CDR3aa: CASSETLANTGELFF; CDR3nt: TGTGCCAGCAGTGAAACTCTCGCGAACACCGGGGAGCTGTTTTTT
j_gene: TRBJ1-1; abundance: many; d_gene: NA; v_gene: TRBV28; CDR3aa: CASSRGLRDTEAFF; CDR3nt: TGTGCCAGCAGCCGGGGGCTCCGGGACACTGAAGCTTTCTTT
j_gene: TRBJ1-6; abundance: few; d_gene: TRBD1; v_gene: TRBV19; CDR3aa: CASSPYPGQNHSPLHF; CDR3nt: TGTGCCAGTAGTCCTTACCCGGGACAGAACCATTCACCCCTCCACTTT
j_gene: TRBJ1-4; abundance: few; d_gene: NA; v_gene: TRBV2; CDR3aa: CASIGGGWANEKLFF; CDR3nt: TGTGCCAGCATCGGAGGGGGGTGGGCTAATGAAAAACTGTTTTTT
j_gene: TRBJ2-7; abundance: many; d_gene: TRBD1; v_gene: TRBV28; CDR3aa: CASSYPDRGSEQYF; CDR3nt: TGTGCCAGCAGTTACCCGGACAGGGGCTCCGAGCAGTACTTC
j_gene: TRBJ2-2; abundance: NA; d_gene: NA; v_gene: TRBV5-5; CDR3aa: CASSFRGDGELFF; CDR3nt: TGTGCCAGCAGCTTTCGGGGAGACGGGGAGCTGTTTTTT
j_gene: TRBJ2-7; abundance: few; d_gene: NA; v_gene: TRBV11-2; CDR3aa: CASSSYGGRSYEQYF; CDR3nt: TGTGCCAGCAGCTCCTACGGGGGTAGGTCCTACGAGCAGTACTTC
j_gene: TRBJ2-3; abundance: many; d_gene: NA; v_gene: TRBV5-1; CDR3aa: CASSLAGSFLDTQYF; CDR3nt: TGCGCCAGCAGCTTGGCGGGTAGTTTTCTAGATACGCAGTATTTT
j_gene: TRBJ1-2; abundance: many; d_gene: TRBD1; v_gene: TRBV11-3; CDR3aa: CASSPGTGDHNYGYTF; CDR3nt: TGTGCCAGCAGCCCCGGGACAGGCGATCATAACTATGGCTACACCTTC
j_gene: TRBJ1-2; abundance: many; d_gene: NA; v_gene: TRBV5-1; CDR3aa: CASSLDPGLGYTF; CDR3nt: TGCGCCAGCAGCTTGGATCCGGGTTTAGGCTACACCTTC
j_gene: TRBJ2-3; abundance: NA; d_gene: NA; v_gene: TRBV24-1; CDR3aa: CATSPASDTQYF; CDR3nt: TGTGCCACCAGCCCAGCGTCAGATACGCAGTATTTT
j_gene: TRBJ2-1; abundance: few; d_gene: TRBD1; v_gene: TRBV29-1; CDR3aa: CSVEDRGGDEQFF; CDR3nt: TGCAGCGTGGAGGACAGGGGGGGTGATGAGCAGTTCTTC
j_gene: TRBJ1-1; abundance: NA; d_gene: NA; v_gene: TRBV20-1; CDR3aa: CSARERGNTEAFF; CDR3nt: TGCAGTGCTAGAGAGCGGGGGAACACTGAAGCTTTCTTT
j_gene: TRBJ1-2; abundance: few; d_gene: NA; v_gene: TRBV4-2; CDR3aa: CASSQDSYNYGYTF; CDR3nt: TGTGCCAGCAGCCAAGATTCCTATAACTATGGCTACACCTTC
j_gene: TRBJ2-5; abundance: many; d_gene: TRBD1; v_gene: TRBV20-1; CDR3aa: CSAPRQGAGETQYF; CDR3nt: TGCAGTGCTCCTCGACAGGGGGCGGGGGAGACCCAGTACTTC
j_gene: TRBJ2-1; abundance: once; d_gene: TRBD2; v_gene: TRBV20-1; CDR3aa: CSARDWTSGSGNEQFF; CDR3nt: TGCAGTGCTAGAGATTGGACTAGCGGGAGCGGGAATGAGCAGTTCTTC
j_gene: TRBJ2-6; abundance: NA; d_gene: TRBD2; v_gene: TRBV5-1; CDR3aa: CASSLAPSGSLRTGANVLTF; CDR3nt: TGCGCCAGCAGCTTGGCTCCTAGCGGGAGTCTTCGGACTGGGGCCAACGTCCTGACTTTC
j_gene: TRBJ1-1; abundance: NA; d_gene: NA; v_gene: TRBV9; CDR3aa: CASSVYQGSDTEAFF; CDR3nt: TGTGCCAGCAGCGTTTATCAGGGATCGGACACTGAAGCTTTCTTT
j_gene: TRBJ2-3; abundance: many; d_gene: NA; v_gene: TRBV5-1; CDR3aa: CASSFDGTATDTQYF; CDR3nt: TGCGCCAGCAGTTTTGATGGGACGGCCACAGATACGCAGTATTTT
j_gene: TRBJ1-5; abundance: many; d_gene: TRBD1; v_gene: TRBV28; CDR3aa: CASSWEQGAQPQHF; CDR3nt: TGTGCCAGCAGTTGGGAACAGGGGGCTCAGCCCCAGCATTTT
j_gene: TRBJ2-5; abundance: few; d_gene: NA; v_gene: TRBV20-1; CDR3aa: CSAVPIVETQYF; CDR3nt: TGCAGTGCCGTTCCCATAGTGGAGACCCAGTACTTC
j_gene: TRBJ2-4; abundance: NA; d_gene: TRBD1; v_gene: TRBV24-1; CDR3aa: CATSDSDPGQGNIQYF; CDR3nt: TGTGCCACCAGTGACTCAGACCCGGGACAGGGAAACATTCAGTACTTC
j_gene: TRBJ1-5; abundance: NA; d_gene: NA; v_gene: TRBV24-1; CDR3aa: CATSDLQVDQPQHF; CDR3nt: TGTGCCACCAGTGATTTGCAAGTTGATCAGCCCCAGCATTTT
j_gene: TRBJ1-2; abundance: NA; d_gene: NA; v_gene: TRBV28; CDR3aa: CASTPRGEGYTF; CDR3nt: TGTGCCAGCACCCCCAGGGGCGAAGGCTACACCTTC
j_gene: TRBJ2-7; abundance: many; d_gene: TRBD1; v_gene: TRBV20-1; CDR3aa: CSARDLTGRYEQYF; CDR3nt: TGCAGTGCTAGAGATCTGACAGGGCGCTACGAGCAGTACTTC